What follows is one T cell receptor beta chain and its context. Its antigen remains unknown. This sample was taken from a study of T cell responses to AZD1222 COVID-19 vaccine. At the level of the study: Pooling covered second doses at about 4 or about 12 weeks.

Generated by immunoSEQ multiplex PCR, the TCRdb table keeps only in-frame clones and is missing some. The sample consists of 90,000 to 120,000 clones, 93% of them appearing once. Broader study findings: The study sampled repertoires only after the peak T cell response. An increase in Spike-specific TCR breadth and depth was observed after two AZD1222 doses. White British ancestry dominated among donors, who included more females, and clonal diversity was possibly underestimated.

V lost 3 bases and J lost 3, with 11 bases in between. Germline values: CDR1 LGHNA, CDR2 YSLEER. This CDR3 spans 14 amino acids. The genes are TRBV4-3 and TRBJ1-2; no firm D call. Sequencing was performed on peripheral blood, taken on day 0 of AZD1222 vaccination. The source is an adult in good health. CDR3 in amino acids: CASSQAKWDYGYTF. As DNA, the CDR3 is TGCGCCAGCAGCCAGGCTAAGTGGGACTATGGCTACACCTTC.